The sequence of this T cell receptor (beta chain) was determined in a study of T cell responses to AZD1222 COVID-19 vaccine. Study-wide results and limits: In the spike-specific TCR repertoire, nearly half reportedly target unmutated variant regions. There were mostly white British donors and more females than males, and clonal diversity was possibly underestimated.

V lost 4 bases, J lost 5 bases, and 7 bases stayed unmatched. CDR3 length equals 17 residues. Germline V CDR1 and CDR2: SGDLS, YYNGEE. Data came from immunoSEQ multiplex PCR; TCRdb stores just in-frame clones and leaves some out. Here the sample spans more than 80,000 clones, roughly 90% being singletons. Regarding this clone: The antigen remains unidentified.

The TCR sequence derives from an adult in good health. This chain links TRBV9 with TRBJ2-1, with 15 bases aligning to TRBD2. Material: peripheral blood, obtained on day 0 of AZD1222 vaccination. DNA for the CDR3: TGTGCCAGCAGCTGGACTAGCGGGAGGGCCCTTCACAATGAGCAGTTCTTC. Amino acids: CASSWTSGRALHNEQFF.